This TCR beta chain was identified during a study of blood T cell repertoires in COVID-19 (dated by TCRdb to 2020 to 2022). Regarding the study in general: Samples from collaborators originated in the United States, Italy and Spain and spanned both the acute and convalescent phases of COVID-19. The material from the prospective study consisted of cDNA or gDNA derived from T cells, B-cell-depleted T cells, or PBMCs. Subjects who had been exposed to COVID-19, were actively infected with it, or had recovered from it provided the deeply sampled blood TCRbeta repertoires that made up the dataset. A freely available public database, intended as a resource for researchers studying the immune response to SARS-CoV-2, is where the repertoires were released. Samples were obtained from the ongoing ImmuneRACE study (first 160 participants) and from over 1,000 subjects provided by 6 global collaborators. The sample metadata nearly always contained a de-identified subject ID, COVID-19 status, age in years and sex. Where HLA class I and class II types were available, the types were taken from metadata supplied by the sample provider, not from assay-based typing.

What the research found in general, with its limitations: How much clinical and demographic metadata was included differed by source and by participant, and the metadata was provided uncurated.

The immunoSEQ Assay, a bias-controlled multiplex PCR, was used to amplify TCRbeta CDR3 regions from genomic DNA. The source study handled its data this way. The number of nucleated cells in each sample was estimated by amplification of reference gene primers within the assay. To quantify the absolute abundance of each unique TCRbeta CDR3 rearrangement, sequence reads were collapsed and filtered. For each sample, productive Simpson clonality was calculated as the square root of Simpson's diversity index over productive rearrangements. TCRdb holds this immuneACCESS table with in-frame rearrangements only. Some clones are missing; in checked studies, unresolved V genes explain under half, and the rest has no known cause. V and J calls plus clone size are reproduced from that table; the DNA served to infer D and trimming. This sample holds about 130,000 clones; roughly 80% were observed only once. The ten largest clones capture around 2.7% of the sample.

Counted from cysteine to phenylalanine, this CDR3 has 12 amino acids. Only the CDR3 DNA is retained, 36 bases long and in frame from the first base. The germline V gene (reference sequence) supplies CDR1 MNHEY and CDR2 SMNVEV. V is shortened by 8 bases, J by 2 bases, and the region joining them spans 7 bases. Each collaborating institution followed its own protocols to collect whole blood in K2EDTA tubes. For TCRbeta analysis, collaborators shipped samples as frozen whole blood, isolated PBMCs, or DNA extracted from either of those sample types. This clone was recorded a few times. The specificity of this receptor is unknown. Base qualities are missing; no much larger clone stands one base away.

Source material: peripheral blood. This chain is built from TRBV27 and TRBJ1-5; the D gene cannot be resolved reliably. The receptor was isolated from a woman of 80 years or more with acute or convalescent COVID-19. The DNA sequence is as follows: TGTGCCAGCGGCATTGGCAATCAGCCCCAGCATTTT. Its protein is CASGIGNQPQHF.